The 2 T cell receptor beta chains reported below all come from one sample, sequenced in a study of T cells in Graves' hyperthyroidism and ophthalmopathy. Amplified TCR beta CDR3 regions came from RNA transcripts. A set of HTBI primers served as the primers for a first-round RT-PCR of the TCR CDR3. TCRdb passed the multiplex PCR reads through MiXCR, listing each CDR3 protein once. The table shows some 300,000 distinct CDR3 sequences, with 13% occurring only once. Sequencing input: blood. These TCRs come from a woman aged 25 to 45 with Graves' hyperthyroidism that later progressed to Graves' ophthalmopathy.

This clonotype has a single count. The CDR3 DNA follows: TGCAGTGCTAGAGTTCCCGGCGGCCAAGGGGGCTACACCTTC. Amino acids: CSARVPGGQGGYTF. This chain links TRBV20-1 with TRBJ1-2; D not certain. Trimming pared 1 base from V and 8 bases from J, leaving 17 bases between. Germline CDR1 reads DFQATT; CDR2 reads SNEGSKA (reference sequence). The CDR3 is 14 amino acids.

Many counts were recorded for this clonotype. The CDR3 bases are TGCAGTGCTAACCGGGGCACGCAGTATTTT. Translating gives CSANRGTQYF. The chain recombines TRBV20-1 with TRBJ2-3; D is tentatively TRBD1 or TRBD2 (5 bases each). There are 10 residues in the CDR3. CDR1 is DFQATT, CDR2 SNEGSKA, per germline (reference sequence). V was trimmed by 4 bases and J by 9 bases, leaving 8 bases between them.